A single sample is the source of the 19 T cell receptor beta chains below, sequenced in a study of shared clonotypes between healthy human individuals. Naive CD8 cells lacked CD45RO and underwent positive selection for CCR7, leaving out terminally differentiated effector memory CD45RA+ cells. Profiling relied on immunoSEQ multiplex PCR, and the TCRdb table lists in-frame clones only, not all of them. The table includes about 2,200,000 clones, approximately 94% detected once. Input material: naive CD8+ T cells from PBMCs. All receptors derive from a man aged 18 to 35 in good health. Some clones in this sample may be carry-over from other donors' samples.

V and J are TRBV19 and TRBJ1-1; 12 bases align to TRBD1. The CDR3 length is 16 residues. CDR1 is LNHDA and CDR2 is SQIVND in the germline V gene (reference sequence). After removal of 6 bases from V and 4 bases from J, the junction contained 9 bases not matched to a gene. The CDR3 region is CASSPRDRGLGTEAFF. The CDR3 DNA sequence: TGTGCCAGTAGCCCCCGGGACAGGGGGCTGGGCACTGAAGCTTTCTTT.

The chain has TRBV27 and TRBJ2-7; TRBD1 matches 11 bases. Germline V gene sequence: CDR1 MNHEY, CDR2 SMNVEV (reference sequence). The CDR3 totals 15 residues. V shed 5 bases, J shed 3 bases, and the junction held 6 bases outside the gene matches. CDR3 DNA sequence: TGTGCCAGCAGTACGGGACAGGGGGGCTACTACGAGCAGTACTTC. Translation gives CASSTGQGGYYEQYF.

This clone was picked up a small number of times. The chain recombines TRBV27 with TRBJ1-4; 8 bases fit TRBD1. The CDR3 extends over 14 amino acids. Trimming at V came to 3 bases and at J to 6 bases, leaving 3 bases not matched to a gene. Per the germline V gene, CDR1 is MNHEY and CDR2 is SMNVEV (reference sequence). CDR3 bases: TGTGCCAGCAGTTTTAGGACAGGGTATGAAAAACTGTTTTTT. This gives the protein CASSFRTGYEKLFF.

In regard to this clone: The sample carries other DNA sequences with the same CDR3. The chain recombines TRBV5-5 with TRBJ2-7, with D perhaps being TRBD1 or TRBD2 (5 bases each). The germline V gene has CDR1 SGHKS and CDR2 YYEKEE (reference sequence). The CDR3 is 14 amino acids. V lost 2 bases and J lost 3, with 12 bases in between. The CDR3 nucleotides are TGTGCCAGCAGCTTCTCGCCTGGGGGCTACGAGCAGTACTTC. Translation gives CASSFSPGGYEQYF.

The V gene is TRBV27, the J gene TRBJ2-5; TRBD2 matches 8 bases. The CDR3 is made up of 17 amino acids. Trimming cost V 1 base and J 2 bases; bases outside gene matches: 9. CDR1 and CDR2 from the germline V gene are MNHEY and SMNVEV (reference sequence). The CDR3 region is CASSLLTTSGRQETQYF. Written as DNA, the CDR3 is TGTGCCAGCAGTTTATTAACTACTAGCGGAAGACAAGAGACCCAGTACTTC.

The rearrangement joins TRBV19 to TRBJ1-2, with 9 bases matching TRBD1. CDR1 is LNHDA, CDR2 SQIVND, per germline (reference sequence). V shed 5 bases, J shed 8 bases, and the junction held 6 bases outside the gene matches. The CDR3 extends over 13 amino acids. CDR3 sequence reads: CASSPGTGLGYTF. The CDR3 coding sequence is TGTGCCAGTAGTCCGGGGACAGGGTTGGGCTACACCTTC.

This sequence joins TRBV15 and TRBJ2-2, with D possibly matching TRBD2 (5 bases). Germline CDR1 is LNHNV and CDR2 is YYDKDF (reference sequence). This CDR3 has 15 residues. V was trimmed by 8 bases and J by 9 bases, leaving 22 bases between them. The CDR3 is CATGRTSLTGWELFF. DNA of the CDR3: TGTGCCACCGGACGTACGAGCCTCACGGGGTGGGAGCTGTTTTTT. The complete variable domain, with remaining parts taken from reference TRBV15 and TRBJ2-2, reads DAMVIQNPRYQVTQFGKPVTLSCSQTLNHNVMYWYQQKSSQAPKLLFHYYDKDFNNEADTPDNFQSRRPNTSFCFLDIRSPGLGDTAMYLCATGRTSLTGWELFFGEGSRLTVL.

The chain joins TRBV6-6 to TRBJ2-3, with 9 bases lining up with TRBD2. Trimming took 9 bases from V and 4 from J; bases not matched to a gene: 11. CDR1 and CDR2 from the germline V gene are MNHNY and SVGAGI (reference sequence). The CDR3 runs 15 residues. Written as DNA, the CDR3 is TGTGCCAGTGCGATGCTAGCGGGAAGGGCAGATACGCAGTATTTT. It encodes CASAMLAGRADTQYF.

V and J are TRBV27 and TRBJ1-1; D might be TRBD1 (6 bases). CDR3 length: 16 residues. CDR1 is MNHEY, CDR2 SMNVEV, per germline (reference sequence). V was shortened by 3 bases and J by 1 base, with 15 bases between the two germline ends. CDR3 residues: CASSFSPGQPNTEAFF. CDR3 in DNA: TGTGCCAGCAGTTTTTCCCCGGGACAACCGAACACTGAAGCTTTCTTT.

V is TRBV4-3 and J is TRBJ2-3; 16 bases agree with TRBD2. Germline V CDR1 and CDR2: LGHNA, YSLEER. After removal of 4 bases from V and 4 bases from J, the junction contained 2 bases not matched to a gene. The CDR3 loop spans 16 amino acids. CDR3 coding DNA: TGCGCCAGCAGCCTCGGGACTAGCGGGAGGGCAGATACGCAGTATTTT. It specifies CASSLGTSGRADTQYF.

The V gene is TRBV28, the J gene TRBJ2-1; a possible D gene is TRBD2 (5 bases). The CDR3 spans 17 residues. Trimming pared 4 bases from V and 1 base from J, leaving 17 bases between. Looked up from germline, CDR1 is MDHEN and CDR2 is SYDVKM. The CDR3 sequence: CASSSPREGESYNEQFF. The CDR3 DNA is TGTGCCAGCAGTTCACCCCGGGAAGGTGAGTCCTACAATGAGCAGTTCTTC.

The gene calls are TRBV7-8 and TRBJ2-3; 12 bases match TRBD2. The CDR3 consists of 18 residues. V dropped 8 bases and J dropped 0; count of bases not matched to a gene: 12. Germline V gene lookup returns CDR1 SGHVS and CDR2 FQNEAQ. CDR3 residues: CASRKLASGRGSTDTQYF. As DNA, the CDR3 is TGTGCCAGCCGCAAGTTGGCTAGCGGGAGGGGGAGCACAGATACGCAGTATTTT.

This sequence joins TRBV16 and TRBJ2-7, with D unclear. The CDR3 loop spans 12 amino acids. Germline V gene sequence: CDR1 KGHSY, CDR2 FQNENV. Trimming took off 5 bases at V and 4 bases at J, with 9 bases between the two ends. CDR3 DNA sequence: TGTGCCAGCAGCAAGAACCTATACGAGCAGTACTTC. Its translation is CASSKNLYEQYF.

This clone has only one observation. This chain joins TRBV7-9 and TRBJ2-1; tentatively, D is TRBD2 (5 bases). Germline CDR1 is SEHNR and CDR2 is FQNEAQ (reference sequence). V was cut by 5 bases and J by 8 bases, with 16 bases left in between. The CDR3 totals 14 residues. The CDR3 nucleotides read TGTGCCAGCAGCCCAGACAAGGCGAGGGATGAGCAGTTCTTC. Translation gives CASSPDKARDEQFF.

As for this clone: This CDR3 is also generated by other DNA sequences in the sample. The rearrangement links TRBV15 to TRBJ2-7; D possibly corresponds to TRBD2 (6 bases). The CDR3 runs 15 residues. Germline lookup yields CDR1 LNHNV and CDR2 YYDKDF (reference sequence). Trimming left V 5 bases short and J 3 bases short, with 17 bases between. CDR3 nucleotide sequence: TGTGCCACCAGCTCCCGCGGGAACAAACACTACGAGCAGTACTTC. Amino acids: CATSSRGNKHYEQYF.

Worth noting for this clone: The same CDR3 is also encoded by other DNA sequences in this sample. V and J are TRBV15 and TRBJ2-7; 10 positions match TRBD2. This CDR3 has 15 amino acids. Unmatched junction bases numbered 4, after V lost 1 base and J lost 4 bases. The germline CDR1 and CDR2 sequences are LNHNV and YYDKDF (reference sequence). The CDR3: CATSRGLAGAYEQYF. The CDR3, as DNA: TGTGCCACCAGCAGAGGCCTAGCGGGAGCTTACGAGCAGTACTTC.

This rearrangement joins TRBV4-1 to TRBJ2-1, with 8 nucleotides matching TRBD2. Germline trimming cut 1 base from V and 3 bases from J; bases unmatched to any gene: 5. From germline, CDR1 is MGHRA and CDR2 YSYEKL. The CDR3 totals 16 residues. CDR3 protein: CASSQVASGSYNEQFF. CDR3 nucleotide sequence: TGCGCCAGCAGCCAAGTAGCCAGCGGGAGCTACAATGAGCAGTTCTTC.

This chain connects TRBV5-1 to TRBJ2-1; D might be TRBD1 (6 bases). Germline CDR1 SGHRS, CDR2 YFSETQ. V lost 4 bases to trimming and J lost 8 bases, with 19 bases between them. CDR3 length equals 15 residues. CDR3 nucleotides: TGCGCCAGCAGCCCGGACAGAAGGGGCGCGGATGAGCAGTTCTTC. Residues: CASSPDRRGADEQFF.

Details on this clone: Other DNA sequences in this specimen translate into the identical CDR3. This rearrangement joins TRBV28 to TRBJ2-7; D perhaps matches TRBD2 (5 bases). This CDR3 has 12 amino acids. Trimming stripped 5 bases from V and 3 bases from J, with 8 bases between. CDR1 is MDHEN, CDR2 SYDVKM, per germline. For the CDR3, the DNA is TGTGCCAGCAGTCGTGGGAGCTACGAGCAGTACTTC. It translates to CASSRGSYEQYF. The full variable domain, rest sourced from reference TRBV28 and TRBJ2-7, is DVKVTQSSRYLVKRTGEKVFLECVQDMDHENMFWYRQDPGLGLRLIYFSYDVKMKEKGDIPEGYSVSREKKERFSLILESASTNQTSMYLCASSRGSYEQYFGPGTRLTVT.